This T cell receptor (beta chain) was observed in a study of T cells after yellow fever vaccination. Findings of the study overall: Researchers noted that a small share of clonotypes showed up in both CD4 and CD8 compartments.

The 5'RACE template-switching step produced TCR cDNA and added a universal primer site and UMIs. MiXCR was run by TCRdb on the 5' RACE reads, yielding one entry per CDR3 protein. The table has about 260,000 distinct CDR3 sequences, about an eighth seen once. This clonotype was found a few times. Its antigen remains unidentified. Sequencing used CD4+ T cells sorted from PBMCs, obtained 45 days after the yellow fever booster vaccination. This receptor was taken from a man under 40 who received the YFV17D yellow fever vaccine.

The CDR3 loop is CASQTSGSTDTQYF. The CDR3 region has the DNA TGCGCCAGCCAGACTAGCGGGAGCACAGATACGCAGTATTTT. The V and J genes are TRBV5-1 and TRBJ2-3; TRBD2 matches 10 bases. V trimming: 7 bases; J trimming: 0 bases; junction bases outside the gene matches: 2. CDR3 size: 14 residues. In germline, CDR1 is SGHRS, CDR2 YFSETQ.